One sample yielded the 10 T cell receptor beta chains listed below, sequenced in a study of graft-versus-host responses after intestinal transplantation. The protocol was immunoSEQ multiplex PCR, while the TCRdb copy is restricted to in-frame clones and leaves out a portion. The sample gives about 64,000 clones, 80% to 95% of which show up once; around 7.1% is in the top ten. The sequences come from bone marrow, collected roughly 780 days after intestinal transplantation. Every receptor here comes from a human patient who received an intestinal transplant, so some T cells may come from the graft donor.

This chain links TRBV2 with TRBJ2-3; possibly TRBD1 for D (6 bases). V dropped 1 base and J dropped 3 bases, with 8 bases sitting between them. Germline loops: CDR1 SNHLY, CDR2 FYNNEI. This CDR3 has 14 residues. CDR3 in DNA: TGTGCCAGCAGTGAAGGGACAGAAACAGATACGCAGTATTTT. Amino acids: CASSEGTETDTQYF.

CDR3 loop: CASSYSDRKPYEQYF. CDR3 coding DNA: TGTGCCAGCAGTTACTCGGACAGGAAGCCCTACGAGCAGTACTTC. The chain combines TRBV6-5 with TRBJ2-7; 7 nucleotides agree with TRBD1. The CDR3 is 15 residues long. The junction had 4 bases not matched to a gene; V was cut back by 0 bases and J by 2 bases. Germline V gene lookup returns CDR1 MNHEY and CDR2 SVGAGI.

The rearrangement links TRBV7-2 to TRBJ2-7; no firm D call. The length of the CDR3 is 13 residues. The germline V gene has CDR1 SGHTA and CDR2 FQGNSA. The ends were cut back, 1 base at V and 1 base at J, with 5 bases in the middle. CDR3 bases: TGTGCCAGCAGCTTAGGGGTATCCTACGAGCAGTACTTC. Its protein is CASSLGVSYEQYF.

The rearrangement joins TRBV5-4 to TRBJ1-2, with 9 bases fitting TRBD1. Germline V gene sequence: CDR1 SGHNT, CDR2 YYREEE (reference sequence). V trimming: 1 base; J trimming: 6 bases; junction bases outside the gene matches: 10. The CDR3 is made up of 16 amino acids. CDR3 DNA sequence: TGTGCCAGCAGCTTGTTCCTGACCGGGACAGGGAATGGCTACACCTTC. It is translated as CASSLFLTGTGNGYTF. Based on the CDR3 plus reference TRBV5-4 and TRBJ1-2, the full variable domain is ETGVTQSPTHLIKTRGQQVTLRCSSQSGHNTVSWYQQALGQGPQFIFQYYREEENGRGNFPPRFSGLQFPNYSSELNVNALELDDSALYLCASSLFLTGTGNGYTFGSGTRLTVV.

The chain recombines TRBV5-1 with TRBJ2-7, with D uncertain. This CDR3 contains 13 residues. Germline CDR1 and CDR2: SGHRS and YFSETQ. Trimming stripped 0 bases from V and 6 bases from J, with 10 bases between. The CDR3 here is CASSLVGLTEQYF. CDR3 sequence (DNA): TGCGCCAGCAGCTTGGTAGGGCTAACCGAGCAGTACTTC.

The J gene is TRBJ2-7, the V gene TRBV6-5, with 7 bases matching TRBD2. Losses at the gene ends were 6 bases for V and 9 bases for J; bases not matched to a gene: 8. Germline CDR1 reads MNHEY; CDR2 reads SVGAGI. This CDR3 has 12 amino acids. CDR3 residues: CASSREDGSQYF. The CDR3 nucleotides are TGTGCCAGCAGCCGGGAGGACGGATCGCAGTACTTC.

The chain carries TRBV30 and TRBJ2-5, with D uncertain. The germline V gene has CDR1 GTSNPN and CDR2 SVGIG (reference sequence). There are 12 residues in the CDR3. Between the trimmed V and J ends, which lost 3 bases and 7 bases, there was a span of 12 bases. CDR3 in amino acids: CAWSYRAATQYF. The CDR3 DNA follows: TGTGCCTGGAGCTACCGGGCGGCGACCCAGTACTTC.

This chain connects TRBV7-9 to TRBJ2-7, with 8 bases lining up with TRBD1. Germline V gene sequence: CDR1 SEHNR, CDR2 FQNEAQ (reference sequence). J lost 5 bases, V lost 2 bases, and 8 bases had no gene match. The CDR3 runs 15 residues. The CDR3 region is CASSLWRQGAHEQYF. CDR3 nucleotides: TGTGCCAGCAGCTTATGGCGGCAGGGGGCCCACGAGCAGTACTTC.

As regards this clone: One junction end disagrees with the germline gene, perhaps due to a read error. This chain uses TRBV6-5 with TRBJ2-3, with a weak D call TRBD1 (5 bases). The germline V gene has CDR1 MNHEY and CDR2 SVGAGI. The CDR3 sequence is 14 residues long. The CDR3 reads CASSYGRSTGTQYF. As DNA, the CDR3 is TGTGCCAGCAGTTACGGACGTAGTACAGGTACGCAGTATTTT.

This CDR3 reads CASSCSGRAGYEQFF. CDR3 DNA: TGTGCCAGCAGCTGTAGCGGGAGGGCCGGGTATGAGCAGTTCTTC. The chain is built from TRBV6-8 and TRBJ2-1; the match to TRBD2 covers 11 bases. This CDR3 is 15 amino acids long. J gave up 8 bases and V 6 bases, and 9 bases lay outside the gene matches. Germline values: CDR1 MNHGY, CDR2 SAAAGT.